The 8 T cell receptor beta chains in this list originate from one sample, sequenced in a study of blood T cells in healthy people across ages. The use of a sample-barcoded 5' primer and a J-beta primer mix characterized a second PCR of 7 to 11 cycles. Each CDR3 protein gets one entry after TCRdb re-called the 5' RACE reads with MiXCR. The repertoire holds 1.5 million to 2 million distinct CDR3 sequences, roughly 50% seen once, with around 2.1% in the top ten. Sequenced sample: blood. The receptors shown here come from a woman aged 40-49 years in good health.

The chain combines TRBV20-1 with TRBJ1-2; 7 nucleotides match TRBD1. Germline CDR1 and CDR2: DFQATT and SNEGSKA (reference sequence). The CDR3 has 13 amino acids. Losses at the gene ends were 6 bases for V and 10 bases for J; bases not matched to a gene: 14. The CDR3 bases are TGCAGTGCACCTTCGCGCTGGGACAGACCCTACACCTTC. This sequence encodes CSAPSRWDRPYTF.

The rearrangement joins TRBV12-3 or TRBV12-4 to TRBJ2-7; no clear D gene. The end of the DNA fits TRBJ2-5 better, so the J call may be wrong. The CDR3 totals 15 residues. The CDR3 DNA follows: TGTGCCAGCGGTAAAGGCTGGGCAGGATTGGAGACCCAGTACTTC. Amino acid sequence: CASGKGWAGLETQYF.

The chain is built from TRBV5-1 and TRBJ2-1; 9 positions agree with TRBD1. Per germline, CDR1 SGHRS and CDR2 YFSETQ. V dropped 3 bases and J dropped 8; count of bases not matched to a gene: 18. The CDR3 has 18 residues. The CDR3 DNA reads as TGCGCCAGCAGCTGGGCGGGGGAAATACAGGGGGCGCGGGATGAGCAGTTCTTC. It yields the protein CASSWAGEIQGARDEQFF.

This chain connects TRBV6-6 to TRBJ2-1; 7 positions agree with TRBD1. Germline-derived CDR1 and CDR2 are MNHNY and SVGAGI (reference sequence). The V segment lost 2 bases and the J segment 5 bases; nucleotides outside the gene matches: 9. The CDR3 contains 16 residues. CDR3 in DNA: TGTGCCAGCAGTTACCCCCGGACAGGAGTAAACAATGAGCAGTTCTTC. Amino acids: CASSYPRTGVNNEQFF.

The gene calls are TRBV5-1 and TRBJ2-5; TRBD2 agrees at 12 bases. The ends lost 1 base at V and 5 bases at J; junction bases unmatched: 9. The CDR3 contains 17 residues. Germline V gene lookup returns CDR1 SGHRS and CDR2 YFSETQ. CDR3 sequence: CASSLIRTSGAGETQYF. As DNA, the CDR3 is TGCGCCAGCAGCTTGATAAGGACTAGCGGGGCTGGGGAGACCCAGTACTTC. Using reference TRBV5-1 and TRBJ2-5 for the parts outside the CDR3, the full variable domain is KAGVTQTPRYLIKTRGQQVTLSCSPISGHRSVSWYQQTPGQGLQFLFEYFSETQRNKGNFPGRFSGRQFSNSRSEMNVSTLELGDSALYLCASSLIRTSGAGETQYFGPGTRLLVL.

This clonotype was found once. J is TRBJ1-1 and V is TRBV7-2; D perhaps matches TRBD1 (6 bases). Trimming pared 5 bases from V and 5 bases from J, leaving 18 bases between. Germline CDR1 is SGHTA and CDR2 is FQGNSA. CDR3 length: 15 amino acids. DNA for the CDR3: TGTGCCAGCAGCACGACGTCAGGGGTGAGAACTGAAGCTTTCTTT. This codes for CASSTTSGVRTEAFF. Based on the CDR3 plus reference TRBV7-2 and TRBJ1-1, the full variable domain is GAGVSQSPSNKVTEKGKDVELRCDPISGHTALYWYRQSLGQGLEFLIYFQGNSAPDKSGLPSDRFSAERTGGSVSTLTIQRTQQEDSAVYLCASSTTSGVRTEAFFGQGTRLTVV.

Remarks on this clonotype: An end of the junction differs from the germline gene, which may be a read error. The J gene is TRBJ2-2, the V gene TRBV12-3 or TRBV12-4; 10 nucleotides line up with TRBD1. There are 16 residues in the CDR3. The CDR3 sequence: CASSSRDRGPTGKLFF. DNA of the CDR3: TGTGCCAGCAGTTCCCGGGACAGGGGACCCACCGGGAAGCTGTTTTTT.

This chain links TRBV6-2 or TRBV6-3 with TRBJ2-1; 11 nucleotides align to TRBD2. The V and J ends lost 2 bases and 7 bases, in that order; junction bases with no gene match: 7. CDR3 length: 16 residues. Per the germline V gene, CDR1 is MNHEY and CDR2 is SVGEGT. The CDR3 spells CASSYVAGGLMNEQFF. In nucleotides, the CDR3 is TGTGCCAGCAGTTACGTAGCGGGGGGGCTTATGAATGAGCAGTTCTTC.